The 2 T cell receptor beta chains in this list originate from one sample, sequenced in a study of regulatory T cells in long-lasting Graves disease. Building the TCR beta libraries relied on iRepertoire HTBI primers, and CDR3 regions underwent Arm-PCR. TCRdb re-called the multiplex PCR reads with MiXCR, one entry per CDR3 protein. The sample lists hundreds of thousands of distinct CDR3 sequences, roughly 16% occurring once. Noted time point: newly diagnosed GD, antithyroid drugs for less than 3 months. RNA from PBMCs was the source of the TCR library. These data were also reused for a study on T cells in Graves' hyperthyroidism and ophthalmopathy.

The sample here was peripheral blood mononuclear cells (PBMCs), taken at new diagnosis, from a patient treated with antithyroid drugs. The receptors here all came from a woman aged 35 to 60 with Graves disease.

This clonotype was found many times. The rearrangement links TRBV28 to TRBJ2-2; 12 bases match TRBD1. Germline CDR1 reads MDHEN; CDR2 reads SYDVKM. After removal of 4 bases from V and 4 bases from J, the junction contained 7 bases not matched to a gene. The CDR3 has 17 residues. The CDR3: CASSSWDRGHRTGELFF. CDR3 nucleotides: TGTGCCAGCAGTTCCTGGGACAGGGGGCATCGCACCGGGGAGCTGTTTTTT.

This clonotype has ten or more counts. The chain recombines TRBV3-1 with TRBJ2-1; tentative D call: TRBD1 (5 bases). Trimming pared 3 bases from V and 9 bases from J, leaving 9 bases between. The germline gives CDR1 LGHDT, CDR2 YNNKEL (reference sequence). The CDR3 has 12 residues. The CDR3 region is CASSHFRGEQFF. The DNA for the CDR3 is TGTGCCAGCAGCCATTTTAGGGGTGAGCAGTTCTTC.